The sequence of this T cell receptor beta chain was determined in a study of early T cells in non-severe SARS-CoV-2 infection. This clonotype is termed medium-sized. TCRdb passed the 5' RACE reads through MiXCR, listing each CDR3 protein once. The sample shows tens of thousands of distinct CDR3 sequences, around 4.5% of them seen only once. The CDR3 contains 13 residues. In germline, CDR1 is DFQATT, CDR2 SNEGSKA (reference sequence). V lost 6 bases to trimming and J lost 0 bases, with 11 bases between them. This chain connects TRBV20-1 to TRBJ2-5; D assignment may be TRBD1 or TRBD2 (5 bases each). The source is an adult who was a healthcare worker with PCR-confirmed SARS-CoV-2 infection or an uninfected control (not recorded which). Sequencing input: whole blood. The CDR3 DNA follows: TGCAGTGCCGGGACCACTAACCAAGAGACCCAGTACTTC. This encodes CSAGTTNQETQYF.